Given below is one T cell receptor beta chain in context. Its target is not known. These data originate in a study of cytomegalovirus exposure and HLA in healthy donors. Study-level findings and limits: Later analysis demonstrated an association between a missense DCLRE1C variant and TCR beta V- and J-gene trimming. Later, an analysis found that common viral pathogens appeared to be linked with several of the most significant clusters. TCR beta V segments were, for the most part, productive about 87% or about 30% of the time in an earlier analysis.

Trimming removed 4 bases from V and 5 bases from J, with 16 bases in between. This CDR3 region has 14 residues. Germline assignment: CDR1 SGHRS and CDR2 YFSETQ. PCR primers comprised 60 Vbeta and 13 Jbeta primers. Clones were sequenced by immunoSEQ multiplex PCR, and TCRdb holds only the in-frame ones, with some missing. There are some 130,000 clones in the sample; more than 60% occur only once, and roughly 1.5% lies in the top ten. The sequence was collected from a woman aged 18-30 years in good health and CMV-seronegative. Specimen: PBMCs. The chain has TRBV5-1 and TRBJ2-7; tentatively, D is TRBD2 (5 bases). The chain's CDR3 is CASSQWTGPNEQYF. CDR3 coding DNA: TGCGCCAGCAGCCAGTGGACTGGACCCAACGAGCAGTACTTC.